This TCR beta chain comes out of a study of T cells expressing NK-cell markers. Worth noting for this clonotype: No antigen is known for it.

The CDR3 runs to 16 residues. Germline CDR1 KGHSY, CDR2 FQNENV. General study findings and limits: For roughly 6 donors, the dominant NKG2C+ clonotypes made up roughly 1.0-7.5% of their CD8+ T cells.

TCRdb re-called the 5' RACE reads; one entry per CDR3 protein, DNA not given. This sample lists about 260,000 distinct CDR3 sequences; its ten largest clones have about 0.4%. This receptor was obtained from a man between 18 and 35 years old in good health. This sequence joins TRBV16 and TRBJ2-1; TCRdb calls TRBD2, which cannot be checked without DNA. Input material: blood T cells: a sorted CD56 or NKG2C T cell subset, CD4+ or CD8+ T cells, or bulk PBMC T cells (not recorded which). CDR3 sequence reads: CASTPQGLAGAGEQFF.